One TCR beta chain is described in this entry. Single viable CD3+CD4+CD8-CD45RO+ cells were sorted as the memory CD4+ T cells. Positive selection with CD4 microbeads enriched total CD4+ T cells. Original data processing: Out-of-frame sequences were removed, leaving roughly 2.1 million distinct TCRbeta sequences. Here immunoSEQ multiplex PCR was the method, and the copy in TCRdb shows in-frame clones only, minus some. From that table come the V and J calls and clone size; the DNA was used to work out D and trimming. The repertoire holds 70,000 or so clones, roughly 80% seen once, with around 2.6% in the top ten. The sample comes from a study of memory CD4+ T cells and cytomegalovirus serostatus. Overall study: Healthy Belgian adult donors included about nine CMV-positive and 20 to 30 CMV-negative people.

The sequenced sample consisted of memory CD4+ T cells from blood. This receptor was identified in an adult in good health and CMV-seropositive.

CDR3 nucleotide sequence: TGTGCCAGCAGTACTGACATGTTTGGGGGGGCCAACGTCCTGACTTTC. Its protein product is CASSTDMFGGANVLTF. The genes are TRBV5-4 and TRBJ2-6; D uncertain. From germline, CDR1 is SGHNT and CDR2 YYREEE (reference sequence). V gave up 5 bases and J gave up 4 bases, with 16 bases separating them. The CDR3 totals 16 residues. The full variable domain, its missing parts supplied by reference TRBV5-4 and TRBJ2-6, is ETGVTQSPTHLIKTRGQQVTLRCSSQSGHNTVSWYQQALGQGPQFIFQYYREEENGRGNFPPRFSGLQFPNYSSELNVNALELDDSALYLCASSTDMFGGANVLTFGAGSRLTVL.